This passage covers 3 T cell receptor beta chains from one sample sequenced in a study of regulatory T cells in long-lasting Graves disease. Arm-PCR of CDR3 regions with iRepertoire HTBI primers generated TCR beta libraries. TCRdb recomputed calls from the multiplex PCR reads with MiXCR, one row per CDR3 protein. In the table there are roughly 360,000 distinct CDR3 sequences, about 11% of which are singletons. Described time point: newly diagnosed GD, antithyroid drugs for less than 3 months. There was RNA extracted from PBMCs, and the TCR library was made from it. This same sample was also taken into another study, of T cells in Graves' hyperthyroidism and ophthalmopathy.

The source was peripheral blood mononuclear cells (PBMCs), collected at new diagnosis, from a patient treated with antithyroid drugs. The receptors were gathered from a woman between 18 and 29 years old with Graves disease.

This clonotype has only a few counts. The junction and the germline gene differ at one end; a read error may be behind it. The rearrangement links TRBV6-2 or TRBV6-3 to TRBJ2-1, with 8 bases matching TRBD1. The germline CDR1 and CDR2 sequences are MNHEY and SVGEGT. This CDR3 contains 17 residues. The CDR3 DNA reads as TGTGCCAGCAGTTATTGGACAGGGCCCACCACTTACAATGAGCAGCTCTTC. It is translated as CASSYWTGPTTYNEQLF.

The chain carries TRBV6-1 and TRBJ2-3; 14 bases agree with TRBD2. The V and J ends lost 5 bases and 2 bases, in that order; junction bases with no gene match: 9. Per the germline V gene, CDR1 is MNHNS and CDR2 is SASEGT. The CDR3 spans 18 residues. The CDR3 DNA reads as TGTGCCAGCAGTAACACACCGGGACTAGCGGGGGCCACAGATACGCAGTATTTT. This encodes CASSNTPGLAGATDTQYF.

This clonotype was detected many times. The chain links TRBV10-2 to TRBJ2-7, with 10 bases identical to TRBD1. The CDR3 loop spans 13 amino acids. V was clipped by 8 bases and J by 4 bases; unmatched bases: 5. In germline, CDR1 is WSHSY, CDR2 SAAADI. In DNA, the CDR3 is TGCGCCAGCGGGGGACAGGGGCTGTACGAGCAGTACTTC. As protein: CASGGQGLYEQYF.